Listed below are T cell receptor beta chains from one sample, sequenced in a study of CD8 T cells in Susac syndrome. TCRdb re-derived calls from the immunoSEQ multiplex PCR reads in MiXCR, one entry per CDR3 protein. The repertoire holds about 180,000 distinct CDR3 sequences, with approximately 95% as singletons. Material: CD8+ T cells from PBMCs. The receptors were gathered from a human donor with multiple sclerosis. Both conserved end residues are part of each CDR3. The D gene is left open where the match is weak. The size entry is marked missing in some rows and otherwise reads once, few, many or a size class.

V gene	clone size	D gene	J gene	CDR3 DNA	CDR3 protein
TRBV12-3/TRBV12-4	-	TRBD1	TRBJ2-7	TGTGCCAGCAGGGGGACAGCCTACGAGCAGTACTTC	CASRGTAYEQYF
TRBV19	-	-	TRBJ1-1	TGTGCCAGTGGCCCACAGGGAACGGCGGCCACTGAAGCTTTCTTT	CASGPQGTAATEAFF
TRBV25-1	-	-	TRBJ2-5	TGTGCCAGCACTGCCGGGACAAAAGAGACCCAGTACTTC	CASTAGTKETQYF
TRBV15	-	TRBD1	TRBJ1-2	TGTGCCACCAGTTCCGGGACAGGGATAGGTGGCTACACCTTC	CATSSGTGIGGYTF
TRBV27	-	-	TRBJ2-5	TGTGCCAGCAGTTTACACCCGGGAGAATGGGAGACCCAGTACTTC	CASSLHPGEWETQYF
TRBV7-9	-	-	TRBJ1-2	TGTGCCAGCAGCAAGGGTGCGGGGTCCGGCTACACCTTC	CASSKGAGSGYTF
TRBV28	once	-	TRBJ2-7	TGTGCCAGCGCCAGGGATCCCTCCGGGAACGAGCAGTACTTC	CASARDPSGNEQYF
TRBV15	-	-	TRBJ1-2	TGTGCCACCAGCTCAGTAGGAGGCTACACCTTC	CATSSVGGYTF
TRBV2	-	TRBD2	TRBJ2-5	TGTGCCAGCTACGGGGGGGAGACCCAGTACTTC	CASYGGETQYF
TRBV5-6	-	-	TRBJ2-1	TGTGCCAGCAGCTTGGTATTTAGCTCCTACAATGAGCAGTTCTTC	CASSLVFSSYNEQFF
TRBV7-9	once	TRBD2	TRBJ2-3	TGTGCCAGCAGCTCCGCGCCGGGGGGGAGCGTCGATACGCAGTATTTT	CASSSAPGGSVDTQYF
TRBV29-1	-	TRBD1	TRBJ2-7	TGCAGCGTTGAGTTGCTCTGGACAGGGGGCTCGAGCGGGGACTGGGTCTTTCGCGAGCAGTACTTC	CSVELLWTGGSSGDWVFREQYF
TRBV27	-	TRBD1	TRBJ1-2	TGTGCCAGCACCCGCAGACAGGGCGATGGCTACACCTTC	CASTRRQGDGYTF
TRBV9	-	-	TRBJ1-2	TGTGCCAGCAGCTCCCGGCAGGACAGTTATGGCTACACCTTC	CASSSRQDSYGYTF
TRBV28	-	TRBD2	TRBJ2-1	TGTGCCAGCAGTTTGGTAGGGGGACTAGCATTCAATGAGCAGTTCTTC	CASSLVGGLAFNEQFF
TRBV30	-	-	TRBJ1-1	TGTGCCTGGAGCCCCATCATGACCACTGAAGCTTTCTTT	CAWSPIMTTEAFF
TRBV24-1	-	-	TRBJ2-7	TGTGCCACCAGTGATTTGCCGGGGAGCCCTACCTACGAGCAGTACTTC	CATSDLPGSPTYEQYF
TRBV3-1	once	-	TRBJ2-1	TGTGCCAGCAGCCAAGATCGGCCGGGAGTGCAGAATGAGCAGTTCTTC	CASSQDRPGVQNEQFF
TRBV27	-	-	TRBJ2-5	TGTGCCAGCAGTCCGTCACAGGGATGGAAGACCCAGTACTTC	CASSPSQGWKTQYF
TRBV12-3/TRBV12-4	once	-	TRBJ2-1	TGTGCCAGCAGTTTAGCCTTTAGCGGCACTACCAACAATGAGCAGTTCTTC	CASSLAFSGTTNNEQFF
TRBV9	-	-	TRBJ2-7	TGTGCCAGCAGCGTAGACAGCTTAGTCAGCGAGCAGTACTTC	CASSVDSLVSEQYF
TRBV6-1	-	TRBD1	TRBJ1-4	TGTGCCACCTTCGGGAGGGGACAGGGAATTCGTGTGGGTGAAAAACTGTTTTTT	CATFGRGQGIRVGEKLFF
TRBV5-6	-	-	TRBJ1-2	TGTGCCAGCAGCTTCGGAATGGGCTACACCTTC	CASSFGMGYTF
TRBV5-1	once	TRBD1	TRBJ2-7	TGCGCCAGCAGCCCTGAACCCTACTGGGACAGGGCCTACGAGCAGTACTTC	CASSPEPYWDRAYEQYF
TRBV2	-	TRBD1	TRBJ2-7	TGTGCCAGCAGTCCTACTGTTCCGGGACAGGGGAATTATGAATATTACGAGCAGTACTTC	CASSPTVPGQGNYEYYEQYF
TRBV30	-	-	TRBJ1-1	TGTGCCTGGAGCCTAGGGGGTCTCCACACTGAAGCTTTCTTT	CAWSLGGLHTEAFF
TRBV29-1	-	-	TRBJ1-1	TGCAGCGTTGACGGGCAGGGAGGTGAAGCTTTCTTT	CSVDGQGGEAFF
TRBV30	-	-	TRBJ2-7	TGTGCCTGGAGTGCGTCGCGGGGCTACGAGCAGTACTTC	CAWSASRGYEQYF
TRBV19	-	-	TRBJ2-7	TGTGCCAGTAGTGCGGGACAGCCAATTCTCAACGAGCAGTACTTC	CASSAGQPILNEQYF
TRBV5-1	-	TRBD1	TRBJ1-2	TGCGCCAGCAGCCCGACAGGGGGACATGGCTACACCTTC	CASSPTGGHGYTF
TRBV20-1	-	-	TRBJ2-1	TGCAGTGCTGCCAACAGGGAGAGCTCCTACAATGAGCAGTTCTTC	CSAANRESSYNEQFF
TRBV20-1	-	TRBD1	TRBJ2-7	TGCAGTGCTAGCACCCGGGACAGCTCCTACGAGCAGTACTTC	CSASTRDSSYEQYF
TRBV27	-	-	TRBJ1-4	TGTGCCAGCAAACTTCAGGGCTCGACATTTAATGAAAAACTGTTTTTT	CASKLQGSTFNEKLFF
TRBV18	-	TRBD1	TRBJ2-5	TGTGCCAGCTCACCTCTGGACAGGGAAGGGGAGACCCAGTACTTC	CASSPLDREGETQYF
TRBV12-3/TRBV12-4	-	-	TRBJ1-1	TGTGCCAGCAGCTACGAGGGGAGGAACACTGAAGCTTTCTTT	CASSYEGRNTEAFF
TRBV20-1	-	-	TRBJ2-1	TGCAGCAGAACAGGGATCGGTCACAATGAGCAGTTCTTC	CSRTGIGHNEQFF
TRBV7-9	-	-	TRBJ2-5	TGTGCCAGCAGGCCTCCAGACCAGACCCAGTACTTC	CASRPPDQTQYF
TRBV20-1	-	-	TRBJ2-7	TGCAGTGCTAGGCTCCAGGGAAACTACGAGCAGTACTTC	CSARLQGNYEQYF
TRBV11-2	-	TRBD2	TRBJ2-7	TGTGCCAGCAGCTTAGATGTAAGCGGGAGCTACGAGCAGTACTTC	CASSLDVSGSYEQYF
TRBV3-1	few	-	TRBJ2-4	TGTGCTAGGCCCAAAAACATTCAGTACTTC	CARPKNIQYF
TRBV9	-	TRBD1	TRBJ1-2	TGTGCCAGCAGCGCCTCGGCCTCAACAGGGGATACGAACTATGGCTACACCTTC	CASSASASTGDTNYGYTF
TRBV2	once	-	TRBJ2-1	TGTGCCACCACTTGGGGCAATGAGCAGTTCTTC	CATTWGNEQFF
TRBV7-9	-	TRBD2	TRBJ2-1	TGTGCCAGCAGCCTACTGGGACTAGAGGAGCAGTTCTTC	CASSLLGLEEQFF
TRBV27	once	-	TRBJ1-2	TGTGCCAGCAGTCCCCGTGGGAGGGGTGACTATGGCTACACCTTC	CASSPRGRGDYGYTF
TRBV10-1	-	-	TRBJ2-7	TGCGCCAGCTTCCCCAAGCGCTACGAGCAGTACTTC	CASFPKRYEQYF
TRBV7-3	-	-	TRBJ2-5	TGTGCCAGCAGCTTAACTGGACCGTGGGAGACCCAGTACTTC	CASSLTGPWETQYF
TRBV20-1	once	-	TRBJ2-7	TGCAGTGCTAGTTGGCTAACCGGGACGGGGCTTTACGAGCAGTACTTC	CSASWLTGTGLYEQYF
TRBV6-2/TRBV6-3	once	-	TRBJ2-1	TGTGCCAGCAGTAACTCGTATGGCAATGAGCAGTTCTTC	CASSNSYGNEQFF
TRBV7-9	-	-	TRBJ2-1	TGTGCCAGCAGCTTAGGGGGGGCGTCCTACAATGAGCAGTTCTTC	CASSLGGASYNEQFF
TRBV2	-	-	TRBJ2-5	TGTGCCAGCACGGTTCCTACATCGACCCAGTACTTC	CASTVPTSTQYF
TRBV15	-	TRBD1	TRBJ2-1	TGTGCCACCAGCCCAGCCGGGACAGGGTACAATGAGCAGTTCTTC	CATSPAGTGYNEQFF
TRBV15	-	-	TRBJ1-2	TGTGCCACGACGGACGGATTCTATGGCTACACCTTC	CATTDGFYGYTF
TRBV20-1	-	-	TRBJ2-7	TGCAGTGCGTCGACAGCCTCCTACGAGCAGTACTTC	CSASTASYEQYF
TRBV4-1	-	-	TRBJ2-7	TGCGCCAGCAGCCAAGTTGGGGTCAGCGAGCAGTACTTC	CASSQVGVSEQYF
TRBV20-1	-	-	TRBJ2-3	TGCAGTGCTAGCAAAGGGGCAGATACGCAGTATTTT	CSASKGADTQYF
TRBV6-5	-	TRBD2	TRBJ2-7	TGTGCCAGCAGTTACGGCGGGGGAGACTACGAGCAGTACTTC	CASSYGGGDYEQYF
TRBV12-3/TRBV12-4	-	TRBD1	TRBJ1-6	TGTGCCAGCAGTAACCGGGACAGGGGTTCACCCCTCCACTTT	CASSNRDRGSPLHF
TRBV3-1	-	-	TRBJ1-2	TGTGCCAGCAGCCAAGATGTTATTTGGGGTGGCTATGGCTACACCTTC	CASSQDVIWGGYGYTF
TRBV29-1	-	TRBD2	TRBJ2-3	TGCAGCGTTGGACTAGCGGGGGAAATCTTGGATACGCAGTATTTT	CSVGLAGEILDTQYF